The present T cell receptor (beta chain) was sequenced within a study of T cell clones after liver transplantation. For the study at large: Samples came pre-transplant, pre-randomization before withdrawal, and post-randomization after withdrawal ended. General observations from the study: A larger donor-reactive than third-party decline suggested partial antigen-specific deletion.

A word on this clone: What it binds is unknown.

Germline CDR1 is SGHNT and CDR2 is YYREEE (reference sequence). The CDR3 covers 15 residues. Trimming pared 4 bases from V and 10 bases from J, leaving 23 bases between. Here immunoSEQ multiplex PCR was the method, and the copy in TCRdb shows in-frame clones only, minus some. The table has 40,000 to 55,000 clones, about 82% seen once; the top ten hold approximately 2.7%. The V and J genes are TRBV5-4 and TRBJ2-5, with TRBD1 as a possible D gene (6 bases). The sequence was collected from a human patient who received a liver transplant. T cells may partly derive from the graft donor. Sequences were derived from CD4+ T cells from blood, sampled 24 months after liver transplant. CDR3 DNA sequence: TGTGCCAGCAGCCTCGGACAGCCCTTTCCAAGTGGCCAGTACTTC. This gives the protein CASSLGQPFPSGQYF.